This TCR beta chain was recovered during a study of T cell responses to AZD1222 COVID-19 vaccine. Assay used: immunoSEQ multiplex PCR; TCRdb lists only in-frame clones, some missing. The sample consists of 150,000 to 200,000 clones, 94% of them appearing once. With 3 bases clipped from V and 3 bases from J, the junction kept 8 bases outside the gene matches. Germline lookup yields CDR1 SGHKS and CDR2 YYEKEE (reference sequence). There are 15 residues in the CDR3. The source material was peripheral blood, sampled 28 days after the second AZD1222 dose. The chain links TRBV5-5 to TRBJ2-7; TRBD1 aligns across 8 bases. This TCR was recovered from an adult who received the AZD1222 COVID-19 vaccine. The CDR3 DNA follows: TGTGCCAGCAGCTCCCGGACAGGGACCTTCTACGAGCAGTACTTC. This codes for CASSSRTGTFYEQYF.